The 14 T cell receptor beta chains reported below all come from one sample, sequenced in a study of cytomegalovirus exposure and HLA in healthy donors. 60 Vbeta and 13 Jbeta primers were used in PCR. TCRdb's copy holds only in-frame clones and misses some; the assay was immunoSEQ multiplex PCR. The data contain some 100,000 clones, about 80% of them singletons. Sequencing input: PBMCs. The source of these receptors is a woman in her 40s in good health and CMV-seropositive.

The chain joins TRBV27 to TRBJ2-2; 7 bases align to TRBD2. CDR3 length: 18 residues. V dropped 5 bases and J dropped 5; count of bases not matched to a gene: 17. CDR1 is MNHEY and CDR2 is SMNVEV in the germline V gene (reference sequence). CDR3 bases: TGTGCCAGCAGTAAGCGCCCTCCGGGACTAATTTTTACCGGGGAGCTGTTTTTT. Its protein is CASSKRPPGLIFTGELFF.

The rearrangement links TRBV7-2 to TRBJ2-1; 9 bases align to TRBD2. This CDR3 has 15 residues. From germline, CDR1 is SGHTA and CDR2 FQGNSA. After removal of 5 bases from V and 10 bases from J, the junction contained 12 bases not matched to a gene. CDR3 protein: CASSREAGGPQEQFF. Here the CDR3 DNA reads TGTGCCAGCAGCCGGGAGGCGGGGGGGCCACAAGAGCAGTTCTTC.

The chain joins TRBV30 to TRBJ2-1, with 11 bases matching TRBD1. With 8 bases clipped from V and 4 bases from J, the junction kept 10 bases outside the gene matches. The CDR3 runs to 15 residues. The germline CDR1 and CDR2 sequences are GTSNPN and SVGIG (reference sequence). CDR3: CAGGGGDRGYNEQFF. CDR3 DNA sequence: TGTGCCGGCGGAGGTGGGGACAGGGGGTACAATGAGCAGTTCTTC.

V usage is TRBV27 and J usage is TRBJ1-2; no firm D call. CDR3 size: 15 residues. Germline V gives CDR1 MNHEY, CDR2 SMNVEV (reference sequence). The ends were cut back, 5 bases at V and 3 bases at J, with 16 bases in the middle. DNA of the CDR3: TGTGCCAGCAGTAGTACAGTCCCCAGTTACTATGGCTACACCTTC. This gives the protein CASSSTVPSYYGYTF.

This clone was counted only a few times. V is TRBV27 and J is TRBJ2-3, with 7 positions matching TRBD1. The J segment lost 1 base and the V segment lost 7 bases, leaving 5 bases of the junction unmatched. The V gene's germline CDR1 is MNHEY and CDR2 SMNVEV (reference sequence). The CDR3 is made up of 14 amino acids. The CDR3 coding sequence is TGTGCCAGCACCCAGGACAGGCGCACAGATACGCAGTATTTT. Its translation: CASTQDRRTDTQYF.

This clone was seen more than once but under ten times. The V call is TRBV27, the J call TRBJ2-1, with 8 nucleotides matching TRBD1. CDR1 MNHEY and CDR2 SMNVEV come from the germline V gene (reference sequence). This CDR3 has 16 residues. J lost 7 bases, V lost 2 bases, and 10 bases had no gene match. CDR3 nucleotide sequence: TGTGCCAGCAGTTTACTTTCAGGGGGCGCGGGAAATGAGCAGTTCTTC. As protein: CASSLLSGGAGNEQFF.

The chain is built from TRBV4-1 and TRBJ1-5, with TRBD1 as a possible D gene (5 bases). V was pared by 1 base and J by 6 bases, with 13 bases between. Germline assignment: CDR1 MGHRA and CDR2 YSYEKL. CDR3 size: 15 residues. As DNA, the CDR3 is TGCGCCAGCAGCCAAGGATGGGGGGAGAGTCAGCCCCAGCATTTT. Protein sequence: CASSQGWGESQPQHF.

The genes are TRBV29-1 and TRBJ1-2; D is perhaps TRBD1 (5 bases). The CDR3 runs to 14 residues. V gave up 3 bases and J gave up 2 bases, with 13 bases separating them. Germline values: CDR1 SQVTM, CDR2 ANQGSEA. The CDR3 nucleotides are TGCAGCGTTGACCCAGGGAAAAACAACTATGGCTACACCTTC. This encodes CSVDPGKNNYGYTF.

CDR3 loop: CASSFGGQPSGNTIYF. CDR3 DNA sequence: TGCGCCAGCAGTTTTGGAGGGCAGCCCTCTGGAAACACCATATATTTT. The gene calls are TRBV5-1 and TRBJ1-3, with no clear D. Deletions cut 5 bases from V and 0 bases from J, with 15 bases between. The CDR3 length is 16 residues. From germline, CDR1 is SGHRS and CDR2 YFSETQ.

There are a few counts of this clone. This chain joins TRBV2 and TRBJ2-5, with D possibly TRBD2 on 6 matching bases. Germline V lookup: CDR1 SNHLY, CDR2 FYNNEI. The V end lost 5 bases, the J end lost 4 bases, and 17 bases lay between the germline ends. The CDR3 runs to 15 residues. For the CDR3, the DNA is TGTGCCAGCAGTCTGGGGGGACCGAGCGGAGAGACCCAGTACTTC. It is translated as CASSLGGPSGETQYF.

The V call is TRBV19, the J call TRBJ2-1; TRBD2 matches at 9 bases. This CDR3 has 13 residues. V was pared by 10 bases and J by 7 bases, with 8 bases of the junction left unmatched. Per germline, CDR1 LNHDA and CDR2 SQIVND (reference sequence). CDR3 protein: CATFSGGLNEQFF. The CDR3 DNA reads TGTGCCACTTTTAGCGGGGGATTGAATGAGCAGTTCTTC.

The sample holds one count of this clone. This sequence joins TRBV7-2 and TRBJ1-2; the D gene is possibly TRBD1 (5 bases). Trimming shortened V by 3 bases and J by 0 bases, and 8 bases separated the two germline ends. Germline V gene sequence: CDR1 SGHTA, CDR2 FQGNSA. This CDR3 region has 14 residues. The CDR3 spells CASSFGTSNYGYTF. The CDR3 coding sequence is TGTGCCAGCAGCTTTGGGACTTCTAACTATGGCTACACCTTC.

This clone was seen more than once but under ten times. V usage is TRBV5-1 and J usage is TRBJ2-1, with 11 bases that match TRBD1. Unmatched junction bases numbered 5, after V lost 3 bases and J lost 6 bases. There are 15 residues in the CDR3. CDR1 and CDR2 (germline): SGHRS, YFSETQ. The CDR3 DNA reads TGCGCCAGCAGCTACGGTGGGACAGGGGGCAATGAGCAGTTCTTC. It encodes CASSYGGTGGNEQFF.

V is TRBV11-1 and J is TRBJ1-2; TRBD1 matches at 9 bases. Germline V gene sequence: CDR1 SGHAT, CDR2 FQDESV (reference sequence). V lost 5 bases to trimming and J lost 8 bases; unmatched junction nucleotides: 6. This CDR3 is built from 13 residues. CDR3 loop: CASSKRTGDGYTF. CDR3 bases: TGTGCCAGCAGCAAAAGGACAGGGGACGGCTACACCTTC.